This TCR beta chain was sequenced in a study of blood T cell repertoires in COVID-19. Study context: Collection of acute and convalescent COVID-19 samples took place in the United States, Italy and Spain. The cDNA or gDNA used as material had been derived from T cells, B-cell-depleted T cells, or PBMCs.

This study enrolled people aged roughly 18 to 89 from roughly 24 US geographic areas. Trimming removed 2 bases at V and 4 bases at J, with 8 bases between. This CDR3 region has 13 residues. Here immunoSEQ multiplex PCR was the method, and the copy in TCRdb shows in-frame clones only, minus some. The table includes around 400,000 clones, roughly 92% detected once. The V and J genes are TRBV12-3 or TRBV12-4 and TRBJ1-1; D is uncertain. This receptor was obtained from a woman aged 40 to 49 who had been exposed to COVID-19. Sequenced sample: PBMCs or T cells enriched from blood (not recorded which). CDR3 sequence (DNA): TGTGCCAGCAGTTTAATAAGCGGCACTGAAGCTTTCTTT. Encoded protein: CASSLISGTEAFF.